A single sample is the source of the 17 T cell receptor beta chains below, sequenced in a study of OX40 agonist ivuxolimab in advanced cancers. TCRdb's copy holds only in-frame clones and misses some; the assay was immunoSEQ multiplex PCR. The sample yields about 60,000 clones, about 82% seen once. The starting material was CD4+ or CD8+ T cells sorted from blood, obtained in a trial of the OX40 agonist ivuxolimab. Receptor source: an adult with an advanced solid tumor such as melanoma, head and neck, liver or kidney cancer.

The chain combines TRBV18 with TRBJ1-5; D is uncertain. V was pared by 3 bases and J by 3 bases, with 12 bases between. The CDR3 covers 15 residues. Germline V lookup: CDR1 KGHSH, CDR2 LQKENI. CDR3 sequence reads: CASSPIAGDNQPQHF. CDR3 nucleotides: TGTGCCAGCTCACCCATCGCAGGAGACAATCAGCCCCAGCATTTT.

The chain links TRBV7-8 to TRBJ1-2; TRBD1 agrees at 7 bases. CDR1 and CDR2 from the germline V gene are SGHVS and FQNEAQ. The trim removed 5 bases at V and 9 bases at J, leaving 12 bases unmatched. The CDR3 contains 14 residues. The CDR3 protein is CASSPGLTGLSYTF. In DNA form, the CDR3 reads TGTGCCAGCAGCCCAGGACTGACAGGGTTGAGCTACACCTTC.

This chain connects TRBV2 to TRBJ1-1; TRBD1 agrees at 7 bases. CDR3 size: 14 residues. Germline assignment: CDR1 SNHLY and CDR2 FYNNEI. Unmatched junction bases numbered 9, after V lost 5 bases and J lost 6 bases. The chain's CDR3 is CASSRERQGPEAFF. The CDR3, as DNA: TGTGCCAGCAGTCGAGAAAGACAGGGCCCTGAAGCTTTCTTT.

The rearrangement uses TRBV6-6 and TRBJ2-5, with 8 nucleotides matching TRBD2. CDR3 length: 16 residues. Germline V lookup: CDR1 MNHNY, CDR2 SVGAGI (reference sequence). The V and J ends lost 2 bases and 2 bases, in that order; junction bases with no gene match: 7. For the CDR3, the DNA is TGTGCCAGCAGTTACAGAACTAGCGGAGTTCAAGAGACCCAGTACTTC. This codes for CASSYRTSGVQETQYF.

This clone appeared a few times. CDR3: CASSQDLEGYNTEAFF. CDR3 bases: TGCGCCAGCAGCCAAGATCTGGAGGGCTATAACACTGAAGCTTTCTTT. The genes are TRBV4-3 and TRBJ1-1; no clear D. Looked up from germline, CDR1 is LGHNA and CDR2 is YSLEER. V dropped 0 bases and J dropped 2 bases, with 13 bases sitting between them. This CDR3 contains 16 residues.

The chain links TRBV27 to TRBJ2-7, with 9 bases lining up with TRBD1. J was trimmed by 7 bases and V by 5 bases; bases with no gene match: 9. Germline values: CDR1 MNHEY, CDR2 SMNVEV (reference sequence). The CDR3 extends over 14 amino acids. This chain's CDR3 is CASSPPGQGEEQYF. In nucleotides, the CDR3 is TGTGCCAGCAGTCCCCCGGGACAGGGAGAGGAGCAGTACTTC.

J is TRBJ2-5 and V is TRBV2; D remains unclear. The germline V gene encodes CDR1 SNHLY and CDR2 FYNNEI. The length of the CDR3 is 14 residues. Trimming cost V 4 bases and J 4 bases, with 13 bases left between them. The CDR3 here is CASSVERIGETQYF. CDR3 bases: TGTGCCAGCAGTGTCGAGAGGATAGGAGAGACCCAGTACTTC.

Only a few counts were recorded for this clone. V and J are TRBV11-3 and TRBJ1-3; D is undetermined. The CDR3 contains 14 residues. Deletions cut 3 bases from V and 3 bases from J, with 9 bases between. Per germline, CDR1 SGHNT and CDR2 YENEEA. This chain's CDR3 is CASSFNGGGNTIYF. DNA for the CDR3: TGTGCCAGCAGCTTTAACGGCGGTGGAAACACCATATATTTT.

This clone has only one observation. The chain carries TRBV2 and TRBJ2-1; D is perhaps TRBD1 (7 bases). With 6 bases removed from V and 4 bases from J, the gap between germline ends came to 19 bases. The CDR3 has 16 residues. CDR1 SNHLY and CDR2 FYNNEI come from the germline V gene. The CDR3 nucleotides read TGTGCCAGCAGGGAGGGAATGACAGGGACTTACAATGAGCAGTTCTTC. Translating gives CASREGMTGTYNEQFF.

For the CDR3, the DNA is TGCGCCAGCAGCTCCACAGGGGATGATCAGCCCCAGCATTTT. This codes for CASSSTGDDQPQHF. This chain links TRBV5-1 with TRBJ1-5, with 7 positions matching TRBD1. CDR3 size: 14 residues. The germline CDR1 and CDR2 sequences are SGHRS and YFSETQ. With V trimmed by 3 bases and J by 5 bases, 5 bases remained unmatched.

V is TRBV18 and J is TRBJ1-4; D unresolved. V was pared by 3 bases and J by 3 bases, with 14 bases between. The CDR3 sequence is 16 residues long. From germline, CDR1 is KGHSH and CDR2 LQKENI. The CDR3 DNA is TGTGCCAGCTCACCCCTTATGGGGAGGTCTAATGAAAAACTGTTTTTT. Protein sequence: CASSPLMGRSNEKLFF.

This clone was counted once. The CDR3 region is CASSLQVWNTEAFF. The CDR3 DNA reads as TGTGCCAGCTCACTACAGGTTTGGAACACTGAAGCTTTCTTT. This chain connects TRBV18 to TRBJ1-1; possibly TRBD1 for D (5 bases). There are 14 residues in the CDR3. V lost 4 bases to trimming and J lost 1 base, with 10 bases between them. The germline V gene encodes CDR1 KGHSH and CDR2 LQKENI.

V gene TRBV5-1 combines with J gene TRBJ1-4; the D gene is possibly TRBD1 (6 bases). V lost 0 bases to trimming and J lost 7 bases, with 13 bases between them. The germline V gene has CDR1 SGHRS and CDR2 YFSETQ. CDR3 length equals 15 residues. The CDR3 sequence is CASSLAKGGSEKLFF. CDR3 DNA sequence: TGCGCCAGCAGCTTGGCAAAGGGGGGAAGTGAAAAACTGTTTTTT.

The V gene is TRBV5-1, the J gene TRBJ2-2; D is possibly TRBD1 or TRBD2 (5 bases each). The CDR3 length is 16 residues. Germline CDR1 is SGHRS and CDR2 is YFSETQ. V dropped 4 bases and J dropped 7 bases, with 20 bases sitting between them. CDR3 sequence: CASSRFGTAFGGELFF. The CDR3 coding sequence is TGCGCCAGCAGCCGATTTGGGACGGCCTTCGGCGGGGAGCTGTTTTTT.

This chain joins TRBV28 and TRBJ2-2, with a tentative D call TRBD1 (6 bases). V was pared by 1 base and J by 5 bases, with 14 bases between. Per the germline V gene, CDR1 is MDHEN and CDR2 is SYDVKM. The CDR3 is 16 amino acids. CDR3 DNA sequence: TGTGCCAGCAGTTTATACCCGGGACACCAAACCGGGGAGCTGTTTTTT. Protein product: CASSLYPGHQTGELFF.

The V and J genes are TRBV6-1 and TRBJ2-3; no reliable D call. This CDR3 spans 14 amino acids. V was trimmed by 4 bases and J by 2 bases, leaving 10 bases between them. CDR1 MNHNS and CDR2 SASEGT come from the germline V gene. This CDR3 is CASSGSLLTDTQYF. DNA of the CDR3: TGTGCCAGCAGTGGGAGCCTCCTCACAGATACGCAGTATTTT.

V is TRBV5-6 and J is TRBJ2-1, with a possible D match to TRBD2 (6 bases). The CDR3 has 17 residues. Germline V gene sequence: CDR1 SGHDT, CDR2 YYEEEE. Trimming removed 0 bases at V and 3 bases at J, with 16 bases between. CDR3 region: CASSLDPGWGVYNEQFF. CDR3 nucleotides: TGTGCCAGCAGCTTGGACCCAGGGTGGGGGGTCTACAATGAGCAGTTCTTC.